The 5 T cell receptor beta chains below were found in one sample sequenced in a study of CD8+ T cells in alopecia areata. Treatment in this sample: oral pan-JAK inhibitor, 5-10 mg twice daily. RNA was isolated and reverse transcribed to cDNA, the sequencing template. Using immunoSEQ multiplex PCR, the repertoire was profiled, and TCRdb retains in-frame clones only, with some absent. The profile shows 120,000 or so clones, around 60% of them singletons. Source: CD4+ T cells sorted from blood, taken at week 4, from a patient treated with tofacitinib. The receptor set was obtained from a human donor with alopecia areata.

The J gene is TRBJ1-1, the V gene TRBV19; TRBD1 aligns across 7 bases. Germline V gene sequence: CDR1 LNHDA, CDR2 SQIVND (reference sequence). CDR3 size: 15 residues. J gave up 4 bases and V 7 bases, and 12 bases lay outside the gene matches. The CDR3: CASMRTGPRSTEAFF. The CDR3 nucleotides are TGTGCCAGTATGCGGACAGGCCCAAGGAGCACTGAAGCTTTCTTT. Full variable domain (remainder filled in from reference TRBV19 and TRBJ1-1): DGGITQSPKYLFRKEGQNVTLSCEQNLNHDAMYWYRQDPGQGLRLIYYSQIVNDFQKGDIAEGYSVSREKKESFPLTVTSAQKNPTAFYLCASMRTGPRSTEAFFGQGTRLTVV.

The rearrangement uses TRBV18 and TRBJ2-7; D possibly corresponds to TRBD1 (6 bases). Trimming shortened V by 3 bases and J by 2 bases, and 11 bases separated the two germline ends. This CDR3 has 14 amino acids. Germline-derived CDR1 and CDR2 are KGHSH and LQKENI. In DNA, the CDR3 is TGTGCCAGCTCACCCGCGACAGGAGCCTACGAGCAGTACTTC. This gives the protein CASSPATGAYEQYF.

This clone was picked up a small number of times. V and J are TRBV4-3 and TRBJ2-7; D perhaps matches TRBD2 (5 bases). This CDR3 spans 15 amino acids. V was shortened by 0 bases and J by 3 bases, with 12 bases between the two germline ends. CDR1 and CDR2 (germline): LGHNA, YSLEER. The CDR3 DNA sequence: TGCGCCAGCAGCCAAGAAACTAGTTTCCTCTACGAGCAGTACTTC. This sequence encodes CASSQETSFLYEQYF.

The CDR3 sequence is CASSPGTSGRYEQYF. The CDR3 nucleotides read TGTGCCAGCAGCCCAGGGACTAGCGGCCGCTACGAGCAGTACTTC. The J gene is TRBJ2-7, the V gene TRBV7-2; the match to TRBD2 covers 11 bases. The CDR3 extends over 15 amino acids. The germline V gene encodes CDR1 SGHTA and CDR2 FQGNSA. V gave up 5 bases and J gave up 3 bases; unmatched junction bases: 6.

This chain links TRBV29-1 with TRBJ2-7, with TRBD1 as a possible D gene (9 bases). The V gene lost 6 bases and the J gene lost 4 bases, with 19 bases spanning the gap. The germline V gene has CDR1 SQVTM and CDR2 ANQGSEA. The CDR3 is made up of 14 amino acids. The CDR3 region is CSVRGGQGLYEQYF. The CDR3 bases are TGCAGCGTCCGGGGGGGACAGGGCTTATACGAGCAGTACTTC.